What follows are 28 T cell receptor beta chains derived from one specimen sequenced in a study of T cell repertoires in cytomegalovirus infection. One entry per CDR3 protein results from TCRdb running MiXCR on the reads. The data contain 700,000 to 850,000 distinct CDR3 sequences, roughly 33% of them singletons. The antigens these receptors bind are not known. Sequences were derived from cultured CD8+ T cells from PBMCs, sampled from culture after CMV antigen stimulation. The receptor set was obtained from a human donor in good health (CMV status not recorded). Some clones in this sample may be carry-over from other donors' samples.

This clonotype was found many times. V usage is TRBV7-9 and J usage is TRBJ1-4, with TRBD1 matching over 10 bases. From germline, CDR1 is SEHNR and CDR2 FQNEAQ (reference sequence). The J segment lost 3 bases and the V segment lost 4 bases, leaving 23 bases of the junction unmatched. The CDR3 consists of 22 residues. In nucleotides, the CDR3 is TGTGCCAGCAGCTCATTCATATGGACCGGACAGGGGGAGGTATTCCCTAATGAAAAACTGTTTTTT. As protein: CASSSFIWTGQGEVFPNEKLFF.

In its sample, this clonotype was seen once. This chain connects TRBV11-1 to TRBJ1-2; D not resolved. Germline V gene data show CDR1 as SGHAT and CDR2 as FQDESV (reference sequence). The ends were cut back, 2 bases at V and 5 bases at J, with 15 bases in the middle. This CDR3 region has 15 residues. This chain's CDR3 is CASSLSGKEKYGYTF. The CDR3 DNA follows: TGTGCCAGCAGCTTAAGTGGAAAGGAAAAATATGGCTACACCTTC.

This clonotype was detected many times. The rearrangement links TRBV5-6 to TRBJ2-7; 9 bases line up with TRBD1. CDR3 length equals 13 residues. Germline V lookup: CDR1 SGHDT, CDR2 YYEEEE. Germline trimming cut 4 bases from V and 4 bases from J; bases unmatched to any gene: 3. The CDR3, as DNA: TGTGCCAGCAGCGACGGGACAGGGTACGAGCAGTACGTC. Its protein is CASSDGTGYEQYV.

Points on this clonotype: A much more abundant neighbour one base away suggests this may be a read error. J is TRBJ2-1 and V is TRBV7-8; weak D call: TRBD1 (6 bases). From germline, CDR1 is SGHVS and CDR2 FQNEAQ. The CDR3 contains 16 residues. CDR3: CASSSPRGSTYNEQSF. In DNA form, the CDR3 reads TGTGCCAGCAGCTCACCAAGGGGGAGCACCTACAATGAGCAGTCCTTC.

The V and J genes are TRBV6-4 and TRBJ2-7, with 9 nucleotides matching TRBD1. The CDR3 extends over 14 amino acids. Germline CDR1 MRHNA, CDR2 SNTAGT. Unmatched junction bases numbered 13, after V lost 10 bases and J lost 6 bases. The chain's CDR3 is CAIRRDRVDCEQYV. The CDR3, as DNA: TGTGCCATTCGGAGGGACAGGGTGGATTGCGAGCAGTACGTC.

This clonotype was counted at least ten times. The V and J genes are TRBV6-6 and TRBJ1-1, with 7 nucleotides matching TRBD1. With 5 bases clipped from V and 4 bases from J, the junction kept 7 bases outside the gene matches. The CDR3 contains 14 residues. The germline gives CDR1 MNHNY, CDR2 SVGAGI (reference sequence). In nucleotides, the CDR3 is TGTGCCAGCAGTGACGAAAGGGGGCCCACTGAAGCTTTCTTT. Protein sequence: CASSDERGPTEAFF.

The genes are TRBV11-2 and TRBJ2-7; D possibly matches TRBD1 or TRBD2 (5 bases each). The CDR3 is 15 residues long. V lost 0 bases, J lost 2 bases, and 11 bases lay in between. Germline CDR1 reads SGHAT; CDR2 reads FQNNGV. The CDR3 DNA reads as TGTGCCAGCAGCTTAGATGCCGGGGCTCCCTACGAGCAGTACTTC. It specifies CASSLDAGAPYEQYF.

V gene TRBV7-3 combines with J gene TRBJ1-2; 7 bases map to TRBD1. V trimming: 6 bases; J trimming: 8 bases; junction bases outside the gene matches: 12. The CDR3 runs 14 residues. Germline lookup yields CDR1 SGHTA and CDR2 FQGTGA. CDR3 in amino acids: CASSTEGGGRGYTF. The CDR3 bases are TGTGCCAGCAGTACCGAGGGAGGGGGCCGCGGCTACACCTTC.

There are a few counts of this clonotype. This chain joins TRBV7-6 and TRBJ2-1; 7 nucleotides align to TRBD1. V dropped 5 bases and J dropped 0; count of bases not matched to a gene: 4. The length of the CDR3 is 15 residues. Germline CDR1 is SGHVS and CDR2 is FNYEAQ. The CDR3 nucleotides are TGTGCCAGCAGCGACACAGGGGTCTCCTACAATGAGCAGTTCTTC. The encoded protein is CASSDTGVSYNEQFF.

A few counts support this clonotype. J is TRBJ1-5 and V is TRBV20-1; D not certain. Germline CDR1 is DFQATT and CDR2 is SNEGSKA (reference sequence). V shed 6 bases and J shed 1 base, with 19 bases lying between them. The CDR3 spans 16 residues. The CDR3 is CSALEITEGSNQPQHF. The CDR3 nucleotides are TGCAGTGCCTTAGAGATAACCGAAGGAAGCAATCAGCCCCAGCATTTT.

V is TRBV7-9 and J is TRBJ2-1; TRBD2 matches 12 bases. CDR3 length: 14 amino acids. Unmatched junction bases numbered 4, after V lost 5 bases and J lost 8 bases. The germline V gene encodes CDR1 SEHNR and CDR2 FQNEAQ (reference sequence). The CDR3 protein is CASSPSGGADEQFF. The DNA of the CDR3 is TGTGCCAGCAGCCCTAGCGGGGGGGCCGATGAGCAGTTCTTC.

V usage is TRBV6-5 and J usage is TRBJ1-1, with D perhaps matching TRBD1 (6 bases). This CDR3 comprises 14 residues. Germline CDR1 MNHEY, CDR2 SVGAGI. The V end lost 0 bases, the J end lost 3 bases, and 8 bases lay between the germline ends. The CDR3 region is CASSYSAGDTEAFF. The CDR3, as DNA: TGTGCCAGCAGTTACTCGGCAGGGGACACTGAAGCTTTCTTT.

In DNA, the CDR3 is TGTGCCAGCAGCCCCATGGCTGGAGTCCACAATGAGCAGTTCTTC. Protein sequence: CASSPMAGVHNEQFF. The J gene is TRBJ2-1, the V gene TRBV7-9; D uncertain. The CDR3 length is 15 residues. Trimming stripped 5 bases from V and 5 bases from J, with 16 bases between. Germline V gives CDR1 SEHNR, CDR2 FQNEAQ (reference sequence).

This clonotype was counted ten times or more. The V call is TRBV7-6, the J call TRBJ2-2, with no clear D. V lost 5 bases to trimming and J lost 1 base, with 8 bases between them. This CDR3 spans 14 amino acids. Germline V CDR1 and CDR2: SGHVS, FNYEAQ. For the CDR3, the DNA is TGTGCCAGCAGCGCCTACAAGAACACCGGGGAGCTGTTTTTT. Its protein product is CASSAYKNTGELFF.

This clonotype has a handful of counts. This sequence joins TRBV27 and TRBJ1-2; D is uncertain. Germline assignment: CDR1 MNHEY and CDR2 SMNVEV (reference sequence). The CDR3 runs to 13 residues. Deletions cut 6 bases from V and 2 bases from J, with 10 bases between. The CDR3 DNA sequence: TGTGCCAGCAGCTCCATAGGGAACTATGGCTACACCTTC. Translated, it gives CASSSIGNYGYTF.

This clonotype was seen repeatedly, ten times or more. The V gene is TRBV7-2, the J gene TRBJ2-1, with 11 bases that match TRBD2. Germline assignment: CDR1 SGHTA and CDR2 FQGNSA. CDR3 length equals 16 residues. Losses at the gene ends were 1 base for V and 6 bases for J; bases not matched to a gene: 5. CDR3 sequence reads: CASSLEVAGGANEQFF. The DNA for the CDR3 is TGTGCCAGCAGCTTAGAAGTAGCGGGGGGGGCCAATGAGCAGTTCTTC.

This clonotype appeared a single time. The chain couples TRBV14 to TRBJ2-5; a weak D match, TRBD1 (5 bases). The ends were cut back, 8 bases at V and 4 bases at J, with 11 bases in the middle. Germline CDR1 reads SGHDN; CDR2 reads FVKESK. The CDR3 covers 12 residues. The CDR3 region has the DNA TGTGCCAGCGAAGGGGCCATAGAGACCCAGTACTTC. This gives the protein CASEGAIETQYF.

This clonotype was seen a few times. The chain links TRBV28 to TRBJ1-2, with a possible D match to TRBD1 (6 bases). Trimming removed 8 bases from V and 3 bases from J, with 13 bases in between. The CDR3 totals 13 residues. The germline gives CDR1 MDHEN, CDR2 SYDVKM. The CDR3 loop reads CASRPGGDYGYTF. The CDR3 DNA reads TGTGCCAGCCGTCCGGGGGGCGACTATGGCTACACCTTC.

This clonotype was found a few times. V and J are TRBV4-1 and TRBJ1-1; no clear D. Germline CDR1 and CDR2: MGHRA and YSYEKL. V was shortened by 3 bases and J by 11 bases, with 16 bases between the two germline ends. The CDR3 extends over 13 amino acids. CDR3 sequence (DNA): TGCGCCAGCAGCCAGGAAGTCGTGGCTCAGGCTTTCTTT. Amino acid sequence: CASSQEVVAQAFF.

This clonotype was recorded at least ten times. J is TRBJ2-7 and V is TRBV7-6; 8 positions match TRBD2. The length of the CDR3 is 15 residues. Trimming took 1 base from V and 1 from J; bases not matched to a gene: 3. The germline V gene has CDR1 SGHVS and CDR2 FNYEAQ. The CDR3 sequence is CASSLEVAGSYEQYF. The CDR3 DNA sequence: TGTGCCAGCAGCTTAGAAGTAGCGGGGTCCTACGAGCAGTACTTC.

The chain carries TRBV7-3 and TRBJ2-5; D may be TRBD1 (5 bases). The germline gives CDR1 SGHTA, CDR2 FQGTGA. CDR3 size: 16 residues. V was cut by 3 bases and J by 4 bases, with 18 bases left in between. This CDR3 is CASSFRGREYGETQYF. As DNA, the CDR3 is TGTGCCAGCAGCTTTCGAGGCAGGGAATATGGAGAGACCCAGTACTTC.

The CDR3 nucleotides read TGTGCCAGCAGTCCTTACTCCAAGGGGGAGACCCAGTACTTC. It specifies CASSPYSKGETQYF. The V and J genes are TRBV27 and TRBJ2-5; possibly TRBD1 for D (5 bases). Germline V gives CDR1 MNHEY, CDR2 SMNVEV (reference sequence). Trimming took off 5 bases at V and 5 bases at J, with 15 bases between the two ends. The length of the CDR3 is 14 residues.

The chain is built from TRBV28 and TRBJ2-7; D ambiguous. The germline V and J ends were trimmed by 6 bases and 9 bases, with 18 bases remaining between them. Germline loops: CDR1 MDHEN, CDR2 SYDVKM. The CDR3 is 13 residues long. The CDR3: CASSPGHLVGQYV. The CDR3 coding sequence is TGTGCCAGCAGCCCCGGGCATCTAGTTGGGCAGTACGTC.

This clonotype was counted a few times. J is TRBJ2-3 and V is TRBV5-1; 9 bases fit TRBD1. This CDR3 is 14 amino acids long. Trimming at V came to 3 bases and at J to 4 bases, leaving 3 bases not matched to a gene. CDR1 and CDR2 (germline): SGHRS, YFSETQ. CDR3 protein: CASSYGQGSDTQYF. CDR3 sequence (DNA): TGCGCCAGCAGCTACGGACAGGGGTCAGATACGCAGTATTTT.

The sample holds one count of this clonotype. This chain links TRBV20-1 with TRBJ2-1, with 10 bases that match TRBD2. Per germline, CDR1 DFQATT and CDR2 SNEGSKA (reference sequence). Trimming at V came to 0 bases and at J to 3 bases, leaving 5 bases not matched to a gene. This CDR3 has 16 residues. CDR3 sequence (DNA): TGCAGTGCTAGAGATCGAAGCGGGGGGGTCTACAATGAGCAGTTCTTC. Residues: CSARDRSGGVYNEQFF.

The chain is built from TRBV5-5 and TRBJ2-5; D ambiguous. From germline, CDR1 is SGHKS and CDR2 YYEKEE (reference sequence). The CDR3 runs 13 residues. The V end was cut by 3 bases, the J end by 5 bases, with 11 bases between. The CDR3 coding sequence is TGTGCCAGCAGCTCACTGGGTTTTGAGACCCAGTACTTC. This gives the protein CASSSLGFETQYF.

This clonotype was seen a handful of times. The V and J genes are TRBV7-8 and TRBJ2-7; the match to TRBD1 covers 7 bases. Germline CDR1 reads SGHVS; CDR2 reads FQNEAQ. V dropped 3 bases and J dropped 7; count of bases not matched to a gene: 6. This CDR3 has 13 residues. CDR3 in DNA: TGTGCCAGCAGCTTGGACAGGCTTTGGGAGCAGTACTTC. Protein product: CASSLDRLWEQYF.

In its sample, this clonotype was seen many times. The V gene is TRBV7-2, the J gene TRBJ2-2; no clear D. The CDR3 runs to 15 residues. The germline gives CDR1 SGHTA, CDR2 FQGNSA. Trimming shortened V by 6 bases and J by 1 base, and 12 bases separated the two germline ends. CDR3 in DNA: TGTGCCAGCAGTCCGGCACGGAAGAACACCGGGGAGCTGTTTTTT. Protein: CASSPARKNTGELFF.